The 15 T cell receptor beta chains presented below share a single source sample, sequenced in a study of glioma-infiltrating T cells after dendritic cell vaccination. TCRdb's copy holds only in-frame clones and misses some; the assay was immunoSEQ multiplex PCR. Of tens of thousands of clones in the sample, roughly 87% were seen once. The sequences come from blood, collected before dendritic cell vaccination. All receptors derive from a human donor with glioblastoma.

This sequence joins TRBV5-4 and TRBJ2-6; 8 bases match TRBD2. Germline CDR1 reads SGHNT; CDR2 reads YYREEE (reference sequence). This CDR3 contains 15 residues. V lost 2 bases and J lost 4; bases outside the gene matches: 2. The chain's CDR3 is CASSFGGAGANVLTF. The CDR3 nucleotides are TGTGCCAGCAGCTTCGGGGGGGCGGGGGCCAACGTCCTGACTTTC.

The chain carries TRBV19 and TRBJ2-6, with 11 bases identical to TRBD2. This CDR3 region has 20 residues. Germline V CDR1 and CDR2: LNHDA, SQIVND (reference sequence). Trimming took 3 bases from V and 4 from J; bases not matched to a gene: 14. CDR3 region: CASSIAAASGRPAGANVLTF. The CDR3 region has the DNA TGTGCCAGTAGTATCGCTGCGGCTAGCGGGAGGCCGGCGGGGGCCAACGTCCTGACTTTC.

J is TRBJ1-5 and V is TRBV29-1; no definite D call. This CDR3 region has 14 residues. Germline-derived CDR1 and CDR2 are SQVTM and ANQGSEA. Trimming shortened V by 7 bases and J by 6 bases, and 19 bases separated the two germline ends. The CDR3 nucleotides are TGCAGCGCCTCCCTGGGAGGGTTTGGTCAGCCCCAGCATTTT. It specifies CSASLGGFGQPQHF.

The gene calls are TRBV9 and TRBJ1-2; TRBD1 matches at 7 bases. The CDR3 has 15 residues. Germline V CDR1 and CDR2: SGDLS, YYNGEE. With V trimmed by 2 bases and J by 8 bases, 12 bases remained unmatched. CDR3 residues: CASSVGRYVGGGYTF. The CDR3 region has the DNA TGTGCCAGCAGCGTTGGGCGGTACGTAGGGGGCGGCTACACCTTC.

The CDR3 DNA reads TGTGCCAGCAGTTTATACGAGCAGTACTTC. The encoded protein is CASSLYEQYF. The genes are TRBV2 and TRBJ2-7; unclear D gene. The germline V gene encodes CDR1 SNHLY and CDR2 FYNNEI. The CDR3 contains 10 residues. The ends were cut back, 5 bases at V and 4 bases at J, with 3 bases in the middle.

V usage is TRBV20-1 and J usage is TRBJ2-4; D is uncertain. Germline V gene sequence: CDR1 DFQATT, CDR2 SNEGSKA (reference sequence). The CDR3 is 11 residues long. V was shortened by 5 bases and J by 12 bases, with 14 bases between the two germline ends. CDR3 DNA sequence: TGCAGTGCTGCCTTGGGCGTCGCTCAGTACTTC. Protein product: CSAALGVAQYF.

V and J are TRBV11-2 and TRBJ2-4; no reliable D call. This CDR3 comprises 14 residues. Germline CDR1 SGHAT, CDR2 FQNNGV. V shed 1 base and J shed 1 base, with 5 bases lying between them. The chain's CDR3 is CASSLALAKNIQYF. CDR3 nucleotide sequence: TGTGCCAGCAGCTTAGCCCTCGCCAAAAACATTCAGTACTTC. The full variable domain, rest sourced from reference TRBV11-2 and TRBJ2-4, is EAGVAQSPRYKIIEKRQSVAFWCNPISGHATLYWYQQILGQGPKLLIQFQNNGVVDDSQLPKDRFSAERLKGVDSTLKIQPAKLEDSAVYLCASSLALAKNIQYFGAGTRLSVL.

The chain is built from TRBV15 and TRBJ2-6; 8 bases line up with TRBD1. V lost 3 bases to trimming and J lost 0 bases; unmatched junction nucleotides: 1. Germline values: CDR1 LNHNV, CDR2 YYDKDF (reference sequence). This CDR3 is built from 16 residues. The CDR3 sequence is CATSSGTGSGANVLTF. The CDR3 bases are TGTGCCACCAGCAGCGGGACAGGCTCTGGGGCCAACGTCCTGACTTTC. Based on the CDR3 plus reference TRBV15 and TRBJ2-6, the full variable domain is DAMVIQNPRYQVTQFGKPVTLSCSQTLNHNVMYWYQQKSSQAPKLLFHYYDKDFNNEADTPDNFQSRRPNTSFCFLDIRSPGLGDTAMYLCATSSGTGSGANVLTFGAGSRLTVL.

The genes are TRBV2 and TRBJ2-6; D is unresolved. The CDR3 is 15 amino acids. The V end was cut by 3 bases, the J end by 0 bases, with 6 bases between. The germline V gene encodes CDR1 SNHLY and CDR2 FYNNEI. The CDR3 sequence is CASSDWSSGANVLTF. CDR3 in DNA: TGTGCCAGCAGTGACTGGAGCTCTGGGGCCAACGTCCTGACTTTC.

This chain joins TRBV7-2 and TRBJ1-1; TRBD1 matches 9 bases. V was clipped by 3 bases and J by 2 bases; unmatched bases: 1. CDR1 and CDR2 from the germline V gene are SGHTA and FQGNSA. The CDR3 contains 14 residues. The CDR3 here is CASSLDRGNTEAFF. Written as DNA, the CDR3 is TGTGCCAGCAGCTTGGACAGGGGTAACACTGAAGCTTTCTTT.

This clone showed up just once. This chain joins TRBV5-6 and TRBJ1-1; possible D gene TRBD1, 6 bases. The CDR3 consists of 17 residues. The germline CDR1 and CDR2 sequences are SGHDT and YYEEEE. Deletions cut 0 bases from V and 0 bases from J, with 15 bases between. For the CDR3, the DNA is TGTGCCAGCAGCTTGGTAGGGGGGGCAGGTATGAACACTGAAGCTTTCTTT. Protein: CASSLVGGAGMNTEAFF.

The V gene is TRBV7-2, the J gene TRBJ2-7; tentative D call: TRBD1 (5 bases). The CDR3 has 14 amino acids. Trimming removed 1 base at V and 0 bases at J, with 7 bases between. The V gene's germline CDR1 is SGHTA and CDR2 FQGNSA. CDR3 in amino acids: CASSLDDSSYEQYF. DNA for the CDR3: TGTGCCAGCAGCTTAGACGACAGCTCCTACGAGCAGTACTTC.

This chain links TRBV2 with TRBJ2-2; D call uncertain. Trimming stripped 5 bases from V and 4 bases from J, with 8 bases between. The length of the CDR3 is 13 residues. CDR1 is SNHLY, CDR2 FYNNEI, per germline. The CDR3 DNA follows: TGTGCCAGCAGTAAAGACACCACCGGGGAGCTGTTTTTT. Translating gives CASSKDTTGELFF.

This clone was found once. The chain combines TRBV29-1 with TRBJ2-7; TRBD2 agrees at 10 bases. Unmatched junction bases numbered 7, after V lost 0 bases and J lost 5 bases. Per the germline V gene, CDR1 is SQVTM and CDR2 is ANQGSEA. The CDR3 covers 15 residues. The CDR3 sequence: CSVEDGLAGGDEQYF. CDR3 DNA sequence: TGCAGCGTTGAAGACGGGTTAGCGGGAGGTGACGAGCAGTACTTC.

This clone has just a few counts. The chain is built from TRBV4-1 and TRBJ2-1, with D possibly matching TRBD2 (5 bases). V lost 3 bases to trimming and J lost 0 bases, with 15 bases between them. Germline CDR1 MGHRA, CDR2 YSYEKL. The CDR3 loop spans 17 amino acids. The DNA of the CDR3 is TGCGCCAGCAGCCAGACCCGGGGTCTAAGCTCCTACAATGAGCAGTTCTTC. Protein product: CASSQTRGLSSYNEQFF.